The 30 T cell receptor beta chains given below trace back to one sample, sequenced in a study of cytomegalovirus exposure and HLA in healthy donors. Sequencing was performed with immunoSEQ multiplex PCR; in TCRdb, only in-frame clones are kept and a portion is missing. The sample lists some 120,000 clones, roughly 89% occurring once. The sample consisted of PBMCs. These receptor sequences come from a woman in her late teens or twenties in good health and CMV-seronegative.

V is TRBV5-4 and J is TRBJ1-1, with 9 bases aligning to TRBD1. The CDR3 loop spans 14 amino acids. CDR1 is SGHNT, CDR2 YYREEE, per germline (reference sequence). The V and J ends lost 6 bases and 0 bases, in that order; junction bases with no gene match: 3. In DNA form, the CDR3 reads TGTGCCAGCATCCGGGACAGGGTGAACACTGAAGCTTTCTTT. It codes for CASIRDRVNTEAFF. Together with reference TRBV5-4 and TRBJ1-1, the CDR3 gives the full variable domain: ETGVTQSPTHLIKTRGQQVTLRCSSQSGHNTVSWYQQALGQGPQFIFQYYREEENGRGNFPPRFSGLQFPNYSSELNVNALELDDSALYLCASIRDRVNTEAFFGQGTRLTVV.

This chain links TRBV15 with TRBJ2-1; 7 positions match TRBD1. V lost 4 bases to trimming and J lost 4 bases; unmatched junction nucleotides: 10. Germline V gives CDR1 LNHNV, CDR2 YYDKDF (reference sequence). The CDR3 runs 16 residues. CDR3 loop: CATSKQGVFPYNEQFF. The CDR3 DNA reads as TGTGCCACCAGCAAGCAGGGGGTCTTTCCATACAATGAGCAGTTCTTC.

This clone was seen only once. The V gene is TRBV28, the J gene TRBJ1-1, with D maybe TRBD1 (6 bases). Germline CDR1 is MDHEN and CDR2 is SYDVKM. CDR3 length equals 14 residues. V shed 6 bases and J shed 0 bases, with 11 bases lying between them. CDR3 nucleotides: TGTGCCAGCAGCAGGGGCGCCTTGAACACTGAAGCTTTCTTT. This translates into CASSRGALNTEAFF.

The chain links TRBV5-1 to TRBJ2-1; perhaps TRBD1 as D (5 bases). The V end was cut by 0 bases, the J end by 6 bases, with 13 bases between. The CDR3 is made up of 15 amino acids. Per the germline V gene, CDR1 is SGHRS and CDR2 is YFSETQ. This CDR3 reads CASSLGDRTLNEQFF. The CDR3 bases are TGCGCCAGCAGCTTGGGAGACAGAACCCTCAATGAGCAGTTCTTC.

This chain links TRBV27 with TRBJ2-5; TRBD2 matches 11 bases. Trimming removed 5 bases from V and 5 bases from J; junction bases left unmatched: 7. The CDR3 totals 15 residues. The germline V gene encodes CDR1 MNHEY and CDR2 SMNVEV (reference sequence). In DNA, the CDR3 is TGTGCCAGCAGTCCGACTAGCGGGGTCGGGGAGACCCAGTACTTC. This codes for CASSPTSGVGETQYF.

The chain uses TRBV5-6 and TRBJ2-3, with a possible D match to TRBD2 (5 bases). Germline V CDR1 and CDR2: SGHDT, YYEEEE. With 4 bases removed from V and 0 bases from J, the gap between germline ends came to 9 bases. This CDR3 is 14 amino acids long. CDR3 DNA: TGTGCCAGCAGCCCGGAGGATAGCACAGATACGCAGTATTTT. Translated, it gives CASSPEDSTDTQYF. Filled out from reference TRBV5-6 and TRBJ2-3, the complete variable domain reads DAGVTQSPTHLIKTRGQQVTLRCSPKSGHDTVSWYQQALGQGPQFIFQYYEEEERQRGNFPDRFSGHQFPNYSSELNVNALLLGDSALYLCASSPEDSTDTQYFGPGTRLTVL.

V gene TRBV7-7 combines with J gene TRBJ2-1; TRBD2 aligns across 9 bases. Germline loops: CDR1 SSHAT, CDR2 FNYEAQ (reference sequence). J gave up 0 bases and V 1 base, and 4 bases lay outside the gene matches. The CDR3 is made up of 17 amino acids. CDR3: CASSLGPSGVSYNEQFF. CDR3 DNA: TGTGCCAGCAGCTTAGGTCCTAGCGGGGTCTCCTACAATGAGCAGTTCTTC.

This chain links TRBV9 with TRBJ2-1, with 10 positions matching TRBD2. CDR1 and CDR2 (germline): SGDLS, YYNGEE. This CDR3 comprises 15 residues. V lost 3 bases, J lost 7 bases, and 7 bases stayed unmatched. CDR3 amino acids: CASSAGLAGANEQFF. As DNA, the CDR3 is TGTGCCAGCAGCGCGGGGCTAGCGGGAGCGAATGAGCAGTTCTTC. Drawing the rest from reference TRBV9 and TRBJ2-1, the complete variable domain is DSGVTQTPKHLITATGQRVTLRCSPRSGDLSVYWYQQSLDQGLQFLIQYYNGEERAKGNILERFSAQQFPDLHSELNLSSLELGDSALYFCASSAGLAGANEQFFGPGTRLTVL.

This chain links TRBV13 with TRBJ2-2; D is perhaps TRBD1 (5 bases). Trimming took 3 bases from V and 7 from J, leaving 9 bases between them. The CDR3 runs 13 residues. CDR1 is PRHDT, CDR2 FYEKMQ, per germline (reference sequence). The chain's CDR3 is CASSFQGRGELFF. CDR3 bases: TGTGCCAGCAGCTTTCAGGGTCGCGGGGAGCTGTTTTTT. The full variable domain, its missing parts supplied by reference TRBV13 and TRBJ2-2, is AAGVIQSPRHLIKEKRETATLKCYPIPRHDTVYWYQQGPGQDPQFLISFYEKMQSDKGSIPDRFSAQQFSDYHSELNMSSLELGDSALYFCASSFQGRGELFFGEGSRLTVL.

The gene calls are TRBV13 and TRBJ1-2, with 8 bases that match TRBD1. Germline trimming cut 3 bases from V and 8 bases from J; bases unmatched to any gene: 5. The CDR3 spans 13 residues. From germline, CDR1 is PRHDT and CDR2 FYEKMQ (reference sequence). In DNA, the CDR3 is TGTGCCAGCAGCTTCCAGGGGGCGTGGGGCTACACCTTC. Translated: CASSFQGAWGYTF.

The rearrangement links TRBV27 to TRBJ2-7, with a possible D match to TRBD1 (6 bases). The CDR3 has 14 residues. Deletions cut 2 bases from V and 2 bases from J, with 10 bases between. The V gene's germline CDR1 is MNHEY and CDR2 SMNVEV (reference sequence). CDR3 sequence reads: CASSLQGNPYEQYF. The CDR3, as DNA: TGTGCCAGCAGTTTACAGGGGAACCCCTACGAGCAGTACTTC.

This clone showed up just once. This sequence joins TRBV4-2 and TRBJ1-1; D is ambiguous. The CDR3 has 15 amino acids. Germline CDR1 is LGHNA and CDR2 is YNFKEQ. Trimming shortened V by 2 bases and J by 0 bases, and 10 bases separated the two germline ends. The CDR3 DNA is TGTGCCAGCAGCCAATTGCCAGACATGAACACTGAAGCTTTCTTT. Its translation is CASSQLPDMNTEAFF.

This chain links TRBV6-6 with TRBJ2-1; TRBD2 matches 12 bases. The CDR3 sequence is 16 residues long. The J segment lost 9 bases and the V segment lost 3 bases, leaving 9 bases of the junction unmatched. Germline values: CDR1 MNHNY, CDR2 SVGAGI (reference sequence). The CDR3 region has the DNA TGTGCCAGCAGTTATTCCGGACTAGCGGGAATGAGTGAGCAGTTCTTC. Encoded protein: CASSYSGLAGMSEQFF.

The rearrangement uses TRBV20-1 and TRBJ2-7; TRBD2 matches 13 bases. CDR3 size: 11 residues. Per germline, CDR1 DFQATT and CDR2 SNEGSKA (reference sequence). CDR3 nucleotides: TGCGGGACTAGCGGGATAGGCGAGCAGTACTTC. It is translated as CGTSGIGEQYF.

The CDR3 bases are TGTGCCAGCTCCCAGGGGTTTGGAAACACCATATATTTT. Translation gives CASSQGFGNTIYF. V usage is TRBV7-7 and J usage is TRBJ1-3, with D tentatively TRBD1 (6 bases). Germline V gene data show CDR1 as SSHAT and CDR2 as FNYEAQ (reference sequence). The CDR3 contains 13 residues. V lost 8 bases and J lost 3, with 11 bases in between.

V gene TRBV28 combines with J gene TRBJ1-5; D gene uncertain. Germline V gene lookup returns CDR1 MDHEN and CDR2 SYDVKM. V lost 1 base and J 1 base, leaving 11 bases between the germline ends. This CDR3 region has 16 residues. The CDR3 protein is CASSLSPPGSNQPQHF. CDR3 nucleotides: TGTGCCAGCAGTTTATCTCCCCCAGGCAGCAATCAGCCCCAGCATTTT.

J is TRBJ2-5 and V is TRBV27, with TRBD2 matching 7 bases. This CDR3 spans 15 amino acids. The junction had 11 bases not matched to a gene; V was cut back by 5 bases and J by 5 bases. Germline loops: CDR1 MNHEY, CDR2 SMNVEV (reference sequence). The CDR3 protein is CASSLLLGGGETQYF. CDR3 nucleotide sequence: TGTGCCAGCAGTCTGCTGCTGGGGGGAGGGGAGACCCAGTACTTC.

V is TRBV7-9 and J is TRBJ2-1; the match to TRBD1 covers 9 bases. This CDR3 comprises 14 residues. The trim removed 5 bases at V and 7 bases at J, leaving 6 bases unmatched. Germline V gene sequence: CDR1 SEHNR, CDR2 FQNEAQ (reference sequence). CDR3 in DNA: TGTGCCAGCAGCCCGGACAGGGGAGGAAATGAGCAGTTCTTC. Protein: CASSPDRGGNEQFF.

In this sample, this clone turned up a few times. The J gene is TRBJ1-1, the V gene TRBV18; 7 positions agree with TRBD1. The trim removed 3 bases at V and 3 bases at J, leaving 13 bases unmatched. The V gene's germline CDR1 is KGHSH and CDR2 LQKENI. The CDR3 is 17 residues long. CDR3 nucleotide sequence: TGTGCCAGCTCACCGGTTCCCATAGGGGGCTCCTACACTGAAGCTTTCTTT. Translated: CASSPVPIGGSYTEAFF.

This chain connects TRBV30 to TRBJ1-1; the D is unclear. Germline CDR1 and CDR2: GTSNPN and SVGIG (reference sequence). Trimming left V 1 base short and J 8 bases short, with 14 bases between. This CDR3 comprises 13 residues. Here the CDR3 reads CAWSGRKGGEAFF. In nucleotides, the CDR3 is TGTGCCTGGAGTGGGAGAAAAGGCGGAGAAGCTTTCTTT.

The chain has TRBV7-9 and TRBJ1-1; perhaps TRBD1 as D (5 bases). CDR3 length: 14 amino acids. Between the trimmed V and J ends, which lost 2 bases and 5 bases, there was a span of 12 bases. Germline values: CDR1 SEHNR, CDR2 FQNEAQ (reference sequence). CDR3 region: CASSLNRGSTEAFF. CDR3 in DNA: TGTGCCAGCAGCTTAAATAGGGGTTCTACTGAAGCTTTCTTT.

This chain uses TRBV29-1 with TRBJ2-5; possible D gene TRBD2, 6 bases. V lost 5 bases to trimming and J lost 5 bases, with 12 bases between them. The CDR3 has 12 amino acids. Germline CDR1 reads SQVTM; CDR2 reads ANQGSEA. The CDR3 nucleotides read TGCAGCGTTAACTTGGAGGGGGAGACCCAGTACTTC. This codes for CSVNLEGETQYF.

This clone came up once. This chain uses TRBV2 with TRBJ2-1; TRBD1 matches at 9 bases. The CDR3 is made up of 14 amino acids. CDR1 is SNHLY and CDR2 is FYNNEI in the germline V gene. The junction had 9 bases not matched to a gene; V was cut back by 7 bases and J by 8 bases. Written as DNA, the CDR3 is TGTGCCAGCAAGAGGACAGGGGTTGAGTATGAGCAGTTCTTC. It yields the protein CASKRTGVEYEQFF.

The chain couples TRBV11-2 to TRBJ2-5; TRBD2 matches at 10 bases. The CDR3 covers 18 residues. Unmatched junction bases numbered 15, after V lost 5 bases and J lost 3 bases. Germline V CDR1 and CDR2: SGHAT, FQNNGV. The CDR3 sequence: CASSQAASGSPFKETQYF. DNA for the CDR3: TGTGCCAGCAGCCAGGCGGCTAGCGGGAGCCCCTTTAAAGAGACCCAGTACTTC.

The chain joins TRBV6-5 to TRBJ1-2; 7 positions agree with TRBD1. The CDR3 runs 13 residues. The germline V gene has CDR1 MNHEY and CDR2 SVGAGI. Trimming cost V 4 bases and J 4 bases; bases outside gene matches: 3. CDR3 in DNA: TGTGCCAGCAGTTCGGGACAGCTCTATGGCTACACCTTC. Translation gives CASSSGQLYGYTF.

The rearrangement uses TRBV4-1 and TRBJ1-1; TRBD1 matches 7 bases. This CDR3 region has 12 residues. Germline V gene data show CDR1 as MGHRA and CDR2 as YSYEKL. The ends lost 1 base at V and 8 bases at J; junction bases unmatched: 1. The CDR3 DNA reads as TGCGCCAGCAGCCAAGCGGACAGGGAAGCTTTCTTT. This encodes CASSQADREAFF.

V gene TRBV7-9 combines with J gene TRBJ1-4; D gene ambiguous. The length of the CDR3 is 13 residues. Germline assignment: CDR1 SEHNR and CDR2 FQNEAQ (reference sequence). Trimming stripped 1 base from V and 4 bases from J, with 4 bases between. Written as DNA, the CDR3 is TGTGCCAGCAGCTTAGATTATAATGAAAAACTGTTTTTT. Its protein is CASSLDYNEKLFF.

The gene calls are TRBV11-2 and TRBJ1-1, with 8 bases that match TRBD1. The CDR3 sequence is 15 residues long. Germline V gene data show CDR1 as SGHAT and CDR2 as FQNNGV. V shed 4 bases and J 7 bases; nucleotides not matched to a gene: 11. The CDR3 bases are TGTGCCAGCAGCTCTCCCGGACAGGGCTTTAATGAAGCTTTCTTT. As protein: CASSSPGQGFNEAFF.

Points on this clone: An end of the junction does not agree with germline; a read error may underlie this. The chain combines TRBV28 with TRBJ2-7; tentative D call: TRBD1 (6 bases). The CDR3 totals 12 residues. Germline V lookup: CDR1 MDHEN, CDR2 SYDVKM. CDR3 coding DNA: TGTGCCAGCAGTACCACAGGGTTGGCGTGCGACTTC. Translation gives CASSTTGLACDF.

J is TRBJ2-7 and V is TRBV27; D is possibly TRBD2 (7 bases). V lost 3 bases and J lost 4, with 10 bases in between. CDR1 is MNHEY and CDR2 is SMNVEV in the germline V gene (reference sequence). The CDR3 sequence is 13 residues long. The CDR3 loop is CASSLEGGYEQYV. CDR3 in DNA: TGTGCCAGCAGTTTGGAGGGGGGGTACGAGCAGTACGTC.